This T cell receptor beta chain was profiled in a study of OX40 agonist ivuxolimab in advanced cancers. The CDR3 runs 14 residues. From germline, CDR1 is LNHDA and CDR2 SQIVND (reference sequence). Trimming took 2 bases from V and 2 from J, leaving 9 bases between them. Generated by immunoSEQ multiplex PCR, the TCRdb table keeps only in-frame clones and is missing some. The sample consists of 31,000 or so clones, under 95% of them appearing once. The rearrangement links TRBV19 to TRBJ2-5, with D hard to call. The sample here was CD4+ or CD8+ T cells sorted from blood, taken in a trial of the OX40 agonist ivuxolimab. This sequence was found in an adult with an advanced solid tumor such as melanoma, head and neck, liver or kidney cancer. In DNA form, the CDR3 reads TGTGCCAGTAGTATAATAGGGCAGCAAGAGACCCAGTACTTC. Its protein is CASSIIGQQETQYF.